The rows below give T cell receptor beta chains drawn from one sample of a study of cytomegalovirus exposure and HLA in healthy donors. Sequencing was performed with immunoSEQ multiplex PCR; in TCRdb, only in-frame clones are kept and a portion is missing. The table includes roughly 310,000 clones, nearly 90% detected once. The sample was PBMCs. The receptors come from a young man in good health and CMV-seronegative. CDR3s include the opening cysteine and the closing phenylalanine or tryptophan. A D gene is named only where the DNA matches it firmly. Part of the rows lack a size; the others show once, few, many or a class for expanded clones.

TRBJ1-2,TRBV6-4,-,-,CASSPNSGTWKHGYTF,TGTGCCAGCAGTCCCAATTCCGGGACTTGGAAGCATGGCTACACCTTC
TRBJ2-5,TRBV7-7,TRBD2,-,CASSIGTSGGETQYF,TGTGCCAGCAGCATAGGGACTAGCGGGGGAGAGACCCAGTACTTC
TRBJ2-7,TRBV29-1,TRBD1,-,CSASRTGGYEQYF,TGCAGCGCTAGCCGGACAGGGGGTTACGAGCAGTACTTC
TRBJ2-7,TRBV4-2,TRBD1,-,CASSFVRQGPLYEQYF,TGTGCCAGCAGCTTCGTCCGACAGGGCCCCCTCTACGAGCAGTACTTC
TRBJ2-7,TRBV7-8,-,-,CASSLGQPSYEQYF,TGTGCCAGCAGCCTAGGACAGCCTTCCTACGAGCAGTACTTC
TRBJ1-1,TRBV7-2,TRBD1,-,CASSSDREWHTEAFF,TGTGCCAGCAGCTCAGACAGGGAGTGGCACACTGAAGCTTTCTTT
TRBJ2-5,TRBV2,TRBD2,-,CASTSDRLAGQETQYF,TGTGCCAGCACCTCTGATAGACTAGCGGGGCAAGAGACCCAGTACTTC
TRBJ2-5,TRBV5-4,TRBD2,-,CASSGGLAGVQTQYF,TGTGCCAGCAGCGGGGGACTAGCGGGGGTCCAGACCCAGTACTTC
TRBJ2-1,TRBV7-2,-,-,CASWEADEQFF,TGTGCCAGCTGGGAGGCCGATGAGCAGTTCTTC
TRBJ2-7,TRBV30,TRBD1,-,CAWSVRDRLYYEQYF,TGTGCCTGGAGTGTACGGGACAGGCTATATTACGAGCAGTACTTC
TRBJ2-2,TRBV27,-,-,CASFTYRLNTGELFF,TGTGCCAGCTTTACTTACAGGTTGAACACCGGGGAGCTGTTTTTT
TRBJ2-7,TRBV6-1,TRBD2,few,CASSTGTSYEQYF,TGTGCCAGCAGTACCGGGACTAGCTACGAGCAGTACTTC